The clone carrying this TCR beta chain was seen just once. Its antigen is currently unknown. PCR amplification relied on 60 Vbeta primers (plus 13 Jbeta primers). Generated by immunoSEQ multiplex PCR, the TCRdb table keeps only in-frame clones and is missing some. Of approximately 200,000 clones in the sample, around 85% were seen once. This specimen belongs to a study of cytomegalovirus exposure and HLA in healthy donors. General observations from the study: Presence/absence analyses assumed roughly uniform sequencing depth across donors, which may not hold. By a later analysis, the bulk of CMV-associated TCR beta chains appeared HLA-restricted. The investigators catalogued 150 to 200 TCR beta chains as cytomegalovirus-associated.

The CDR3 is 17 residues long. Germline-derived CDR1 and CDR2 are SGHNT and YYREEE (reference sequence). V was trimmed by 1 base and J by 4 bases, leaving 21 bases between them. The receptor's source is a human donor in good health. The specimen was PBMCs. This sequence joins TRBV5-4 and TRBJ2-7, with D maybe TRBD2 (6 bases). The chain's CDR3 is CASSLYPTPLGGYEQYF. CDR3 DNA: TGTGCCAGCAGCTTGTATCCCACGCCTTTGGGGGGTTACGAGCAGTACTTC.